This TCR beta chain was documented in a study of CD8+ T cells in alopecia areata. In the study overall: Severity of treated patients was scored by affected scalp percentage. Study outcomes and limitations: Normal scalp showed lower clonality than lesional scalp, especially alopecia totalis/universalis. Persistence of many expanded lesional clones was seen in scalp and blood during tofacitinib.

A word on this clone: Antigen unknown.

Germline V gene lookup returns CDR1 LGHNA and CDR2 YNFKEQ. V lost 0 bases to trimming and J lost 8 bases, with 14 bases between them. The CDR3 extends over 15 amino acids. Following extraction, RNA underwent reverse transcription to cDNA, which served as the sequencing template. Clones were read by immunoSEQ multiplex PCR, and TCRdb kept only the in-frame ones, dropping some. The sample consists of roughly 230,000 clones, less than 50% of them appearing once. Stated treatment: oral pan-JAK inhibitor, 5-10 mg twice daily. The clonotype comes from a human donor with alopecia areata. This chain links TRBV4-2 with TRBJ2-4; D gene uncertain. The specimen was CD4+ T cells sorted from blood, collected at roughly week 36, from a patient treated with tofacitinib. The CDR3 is CASSQELLSGDIQYF. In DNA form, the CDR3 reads TGTGCCAGCAGCCAAGAATTACTGAGTGGGGACATTCAGTACTTC.